Below, 19 T cell receptor beta chains from the same sample are listed, as sequenced in a study of cytomegalovirus exposure and HLA in healthy donors. The PCR was carried out with 60 Vbeta primers and 13 Jbeta primers. Assay: immunoSEQ multiplex PCR; the TCRdb copy retains only in-frame clones and omits some. The sample gives about 150,000 clones, roughly 70% of which show up once; roughly 10% is in the top ten. Sequences were obtained from PBMCs. The receptors were sampled from a man aged 25 to 40 in good health and CMV-seropositive.

The CDR3 DNA reads as TGTGCCAGCAGTATTTTCATGAACACTGAAGCTTTCTTT. Amino acid sequence: CASSIFMNTEAFF. This chain joins TRBV6-4 and TRBJ1-1; D gene unclear. Germline lookup yields CDR1 MRHNA and CDR2 SNTAGT. V lost 5 bases, J lost 0 bases, and 7 bases lay in between. The length of the CDR3 is 13 residues.

CDR3 residues: CASSPTSGRTGGELFF. The CDR3 DNA reads as TGTGCCAGTAGTCCGACTAGCGGGAGGACGGGCGGGGAGCTGTTTTTT. This chain uses TRBV11-2 with TRBJ2-2; 13 nucleotides match TRBD2. J was trimmed by 7 bases and V by 9 bases; bases with no gene match: 11. Germline V CDR1 and CDR2: SGHAT, FQNNGV. The length of the CDR3 is 16 residues.

This clone was picked up one time. This chain connects TRBV6-5 to TRBJ1-2; 10 positions agree with TRBD1. The ends lost 6 bases at V and 5 bases at J; junction bases unmatched: 6. The CDR3 has 14 amino acids. Germline CDR1 and CDR2: MNHEY and SVGAGI. CDR3 in DNA: TGTGCCAGCAGCTCCCGGGACAGGGGTTATGGCTACACCTTC. Protein sequence: CASSSRDRGYGYTF.

CDR3: CASSYSMAGPDTQYF. CDR3 sequence (DNA): TGTGCCAGCAGTTACTCGATGGCAGGGCCAGATACGCAGTATTTT. This chain joins TRBV6-5 and TRBJ2-3; weak D call: TRBD1 (5 bases). Trimming stripped 0 bases from V and 4 bases from J, with 11 bases between. Germline V gives CDR1 MNHEY, CDR2 SVGAGI. This CDR3 comprises 15 residues.

Turning to this clone: The junction and the germline gene differ at one end; a read error may be behind it. The rearrangement joins TRBV11-2 to TRBJ1-2, with TRBD1 matching over 8 bases. CDR3 size: 14 residues. From germline, CDR1 is SGHAT and CDR2 FQNNGV. The CDR3 nucleotides read TGTGCCAGCAGCTTTGATCGGACAGGGACTGTATATCCCTTC. This codes for CASSFDRTGTVYPF.

This clone has just a few counts. The CDR3 DNA follows: TGTGCCAGCAGCTCATCATCCGGGACCCAGTACTTC. Its translation is CASSSSSGTQYF. The chain recombines TRBV7-9 with TRBJ2-5; D gene unclear. Trimming pared 4 bases from V and 7 bases from J, leaving 10 bases between. Germline lookup yields CDR1 SEHNR and CDR2 FQNEAQ (reference sequence). The CDR3 covers 12 residues.

The V call is TRBV19, the J call TRBJ2-7; tentatively, D is TRBD1 (5 bases). Trimming stripped 5 bases from V and 4 bases from J, with 15 bases between. The CDR3 loop spans 14 amino acids. Germline CDR1 reads LNHDA; CDR2 reads SQIVND (reference sequence). The CDR3 coding sequence is TGTGCCAGTAGTGCCCAATGGGGCGTATACGAGCAGTACTTC. Its translation is CASSAQWGVYEQYF.

The rearrangement uses TRBV13 and TRBJ2-1; D remains unclear. Germline CDR1 reads PRHDT; CDR2 reads FYEKMQ (reference sequence). Trimming took off 5 bases at V and 3 bases at J, with 11 bases between the two ends. This CDR3 has 14 amino acids. CDR3: CASSTTADYNEQFF. In DNA, the CDR3 is TGTGCCAGCAGCACTACGGCAGACTACAATGAGCAGTTCTTC. Using reference TRBV13 and TRBJ2-1 for the parts outside the CDR3, the full variable domain is AAGVIQSPRHLIKEKRETATLKCYPIPRHDTVYWYQQGPGQDPQFLISFYEKMQSDKGSIPDRFSAQQFSDYHSELNMSSLELGDSALYFCASSTTADYNEQFFGPGTRLTVL.

This sequence joins TRBV11-3 and TRBJ2-2; 10 bases are a match to TRBD2. The CDR3 is 17 residues long. V dropped 5 bases and J dropped 2; count of bases not matched to a gene: 8. The germline V gene encodes CDR1 SGHNT and CDR2 YENEEA. CDR3 loop: CASSPTKREGNTGELFF. DNA of the CDR3: TGTGCCAGCAGCCCCACCAAGCGGGAGGGAAACACCGGGGAGCTGTTTTTT.

This chain joins TRBV6-6 and TRBJ2-1; TRBD1 matches at 10 bases. J was trimmed by 7 bases and V by 0 bases; bases with no gene match: 6. The CDR3 is 16 residues long. CDR1 MNHNY and CDR2 SVGAGI come from the germline V gene (reference sequence). The CDR3 here is CASSYSRDRGSNEQFF. Here the CDR3 DNA reads TGTGCCAGCAGTTACTCCCGGGACAGGGGCTCAAATGAGCAGTTCTTC.

V and J are TRBV2 and TRBJ2-3; a weak D match, TRBD1 (5 bases). Germline CDR1 is SNHLY and CDR2 is FYNNEI. V was trimmed by 8 bases and J by 0 bases, leaving 12 bases between them. CDR3 length: 14 amino acids. CDR3 sequence: CASQATASTDTQYF. CDR3 in DNA: TGTGCCAGCCAGGCGACAGCTAGCACAGATACGCAGTATTTT.

V is TRBV6-6 and J is TRBJ1-1; D not certain. V was pared by 1 base and J by 1 base, with 10 bases between. The V gene's germline CDR1 is MNHNY and CDR2 SVGAGI (reference sequence). This CDR3 region has 15 residues. The CDR3 nucleotides read TGTGCCAGCAGTTACTTGCCGGGAAAGAACACTGAAGCTTTCTTT. Translating it yields CASSYLPGKNTEAFF.

In this sample, this clone turned up a few times. The V and J genes are TRBV2 and TRBJ2-5; the match to TRBD2 covers 9 bases. Trimming removed 2 bases from V and 5 bases from J; junction bases left unmatched: 6. This CDR3 is 15 amino acids long. Germline lookup yields CDR1 SNHLY and CDR2 FYNNEI. CDR3 in amino acids: CASSENGGRGETQYF. The CDR3 nucleotides are TGTGCCAGCAGTGAAAACGGCGGGAGGGGGGAGACCCAGTACTTC.

This clone was seen only a few times. The genes are TRBV28 and TRBJ1-2; D gene unclear. The germline CDR1 and CDR2 sequences are MDHEN and SYDVKM. The CDR3 covers 15 residues. Trimming took off 3 bases at V and 4 bases at J, with 15 bases between the two ends. CDR3 in DNA: TGTGCCAGCAGTTTTGAGGAGGGCTTAGTCTATGGCTACACCTTC. This encodes CASSFEEGLVYGYTF.

The chain recombines TRBV4-1 with TRBJ1-2; TRBD1 matches 9 bases. Germline V lookup: CDR1 MGHRA, CDR2 YSYEKL. Unmatched junction bases numbered 7, after V lost 2 bases and J lost 6 bases. The CDR3 has 15 residues. The CDR3 nucleotides are TGCGCCAGCAGCCAACACCGGGACAGGGTCGATGGCTACACCTTC. It yields the protein CASSQHRDRVDGYTF.

CDR3 DNA: TGTGCCAGCAGCGGACGGGGGGAAGCTTTCTTT. It specifies CASSGRGEAFF. J is TRBJ1-1 and V is TRBV11-3, with a tentative D call TRBD1 (5 bases). This CDR3 region has 11 residues. Trimming cost V 5 bases and J 8 bases, with 9 bases left between them. CDR1 SGHNT and CDR2 YENEEA come from the germline V gene.

The chain employs TRBV7-6 and TRBJ2-1; 7 positions match TRBD2. This CDR3 region has 14 residues. CDR1 SGHVS and CDR2 FNYEAQ come from the germline V gene. Trimming cost V 5 bases and J 7 bases; bases outside gene matches: 8. DNA of the CDR3: TGTGCCAGCAGCGAGAGCGGGACGGGTAATGAGCAGTTCTTC. This sequence encodes CASSESGTGNEQFF.

V gene TRBV30 combines with J gene TRBJ2-3; 13 bases fit TRBD2. Per the germline V gene, CDR1 is GTSNPN and CDR2 is SVGIG (reference sequence). CDR3 length: 14 amino acids. Trimming at V came to 5 bases and at J to 4 bases, leaving 3 bases not matched to a gene. The CDR3 is CAWGTSGNSDTQYF. The CDR3 DNA follows: TGTGCCTGGGGGACTAGCGGGAACTCAGATACGCAGTATTTT. The variable domain in full, with the rest retrieved from reference TRBV30 and TRBJ2-3, is SQTIHQWPATLVQPVGSPLSLECTVEGTSNPNLYWYRQAAGRGLQLLFYSVGIGQISSEVPQNLSASRPQDRQFILSSKKLLLSDSGFYLCAWGTSGNSDTQYFGPGTRLTVL.

The chain links TRBV19 to TRBJ2-1, with D uncertain. With 3 bases removed from V and 7 bases from J, the gap between germline ends came to 10 bases. The CDR3 has 13 residues. Germline loops: CDR1 LNHDA, CDR2 SQIVND (reference sequence). DNA of the CDR3: TGTGCCAGTAGTATTTTAGTTGGTAATGAGCAGTTCTTC. The encoded protein is CASSILVGNEQFF.